The TCR beta chain described here comes from a study of CD4 T cells in relation to SARS-CoV-2 and coronaviruses. Naive and memory CD4+ T cell DNA was deep-sequenced without culture. The method was immunoSEQ multiplex PCR; TCRdb's version includes in-frame clones alone and lacks a portion of them. The profile shows 60,000 or so clones, roughly 93% of them singletons. Details on this clone: The antigen is not known.

V lost 7 bases and J 3 bases, leaving 18 bases between the germline ends. Germline assignment: CDR1 SQVTM and CDR2 ANQGSEA. This CDR3 contains 14 residues. The unexposed donors gave CD4+ T cells in about 2010-2019, prior to COVID-19. Findings and caveats of the study: Crossreactive clones expanded significantly less to SARS-CoV-2 than monoreactive clones. Samples before the pandemic and after infection were not matched within any donor. Around 62% of donors had memory CD4+ clonotypes crossrecognizing SARS-CoV-2 and common cold coronavirus spike.

Sequenced material: naive CD4+ T cells from PBMCs. Subset of the sample: naive CD4+ T cells isolated by negative enrichment. This chain uses TRBV29-1 with TRBJ1-1, with D maybe TRBD1 (5 bases). The source is a human donor in good health. The CDR3 nucleotides are TGCAGCGCCATTCCTTGGACAAGGTACACTGAAGCTTTCTTT. Its protein is CSAIPWTRYTEAFF. Drawing the rest from reference TRBV29-1 and TRBJ1-1, the complete variable domain is SAVISQKPSRDICQRGTSLTIQCQVDSQVTMMFWYRQQPGQSLTLIATANQGSEATYESGFVIDKFPISRPNLTFSTLTVSNMSPEDSSIYLCSAIPWTRYTEAFFGQGTRLTVV.